This TCR beta chain was recorded in a study of T cells in Graves' hyperthyroidism and ophthalmopathy. Findings of the study overall: By a 13 V-J model, ophthalmopathy was set apart from stable hyperthyroidism.

This CDR3 is built from 13 residues. The germline CDR1 and CDR2 sequences are SGDLS and YYNGEE. The V gene lost 0 bases and the J gene lost 4 bases, with 7 bases spanning the gap. Regions amplified from RNA transcripts were the TCR beta CDR3 regions. Using the HTBI primer set, a first-round RT-PCR was run on the TCR CDR3. MiXCR, applied by TCRdb to the multiplex PCR reads, yields one record per CDR3 protein. The top ten clones hold approximately 16% of a sample with fewer than 700,000 distinct CDR3 sequences, about a sixth of them seen once. This clonotype has a count of ten or more. Its specificity is not known.

The chain links TRBV9 to TRBJ2-5; D is unclear. The specimen was blood. The receptor comes from a woman aged 18-35 years with Graves' ophthalmopathy. CDR3 nucleotides: TGTGCCAGCAGCGTAGGATGGGGAGAGACCCAGTACTTC. Translation gives CASSVGWGETQYF.